This T cell receptor beta chain was sequenced for a study of lymphopenia after photon versus proton radiotherapy. Per germline, CDR1 SGHNT and CDR2 YYREEE (reference sequence). Trimming cost V 3 bases and J 2 bases, with 12 bases left between them. CDR3 size: 14 residues. Repertoires were generated with immunoSEQ multiplex PCR, while TCRdb's copy carries only in-frame clones and drops some. This sample carries around 150,000 clones, about 88% of them seen once, and the ten largest clones take around 4.5%. Study-level results: Under photons, naive T cells and diversity fell while effector/memory populations rose. Larger post-nadir TCR diversity loss correlated inversely with survival in deceased patients. Better survival with proton therapy was suggested as possible, not demonstrated. After lymphocyte nadir, photon-treated repertoires showed oligoclonal expansion, especially CD8+ Temra.

As regards this clone: Its antigen is currently unknown.

The material sequenced was peripheral blood, taken from a patient treated with photon-based radiotherapy. This rearrangement joins TRBV5-4 to TRBJ2-7, with TRBD1 as a possible D gene (6 bases). This clonotype originated in a man between 45 and 60 years old with gastric cancer. The CDR3 nucleotides read TGTGCCAGCAGCTCCAGAAAGGGGGCCTACGAGCAGTACTTC. Amino acids: CASSSRKGAYEQYF. Based on the CDR3 plus reference TRBV5-4 and TRBJ2-7, the full variable domain is ETGVTQSPTHLIKTRGQQVTLRCSSQSGHNTVSWYQQALGQGPQFIFQYYREEENGRGNFPPRFSGLQFPNYSSELNVNALELDDSALYLCASSSRKGAYEQYFGPGTRLTVT.